In its sample, the clone carrying this T cell receptor (beta chain) was seen many times. This sample was included in a study of T cells in Graves' hyperthyroidism and ophthalmopathy. Amplification yielded TCR beta CDR3 regions, with RNA transcripts as the source. A set of HTBI primers served as the primers for a first-round RT-PCR of the TCR CDR3. In TCRdb, the multiplex PCR reads were re-called with MiXCR into one record per CDR3 protein. This table has fewer than 400,000 distinct CDR3 sequences, roughly 14% appearing once. Among the patients, aged 18 to 65, hyperthyroidism was newly diagnosed and had lasted under 2 months. CDR3 size: 15 residues. V was clipped by 4 bases and J by 0 bases, with 13 bases between them. Germline assignment: CDR1 SGHRS and CDR2 YFSETQ.

The TCR sequence derives from a woman younger than 30 with Graves' hyperthyroidism that later progressed to Graves' ophthalmopathy. Sequenced sample: blood. The chain joins TRBV5-1 to TRBJ1-1, with D possibly matching TRBD1 (6 bases). The CDR3 bases are TGCGCCAGCAGCGCGCAGGGGAACTTGAACACTGAAGCTTTCTTT. This encodes CASSAQGNLNTEAFF.